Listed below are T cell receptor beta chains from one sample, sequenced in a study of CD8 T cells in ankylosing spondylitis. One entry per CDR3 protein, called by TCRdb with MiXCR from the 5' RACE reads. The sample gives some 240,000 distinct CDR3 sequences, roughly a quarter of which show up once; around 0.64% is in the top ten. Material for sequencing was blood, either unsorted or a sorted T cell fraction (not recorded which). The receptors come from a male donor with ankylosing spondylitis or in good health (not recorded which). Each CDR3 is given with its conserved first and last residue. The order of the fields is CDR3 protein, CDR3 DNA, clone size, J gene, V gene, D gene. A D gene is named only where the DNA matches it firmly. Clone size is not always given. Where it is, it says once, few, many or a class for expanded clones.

cdr3_aa: CASSPVRVPDTQYF
cdr3_nt: TGTGCCAGCTCACCAGTCAGGGTTCCAGATACGCAGTATTTT
clone_size: NA
j_call: TRBJ2-3
v_call: TRBV18
d_call: NA

cdr3_aa: CASSYPGLETDTQYF
cdr3_nt: TGTGCCAGCAGTTATCCGGGACTAGAGACAGATACGCAGTATTTT
clone_size: NA
j_call: TRBJ2-3
v_call: TRBV12-3/TRBV12-4
d_call: TRBD2

cdr3_aa: CSADRDNSNQPQHF
cdr3_nt: TGCAGTGCTGACAGGGATAATAGCAATCAGCCCCAGCATTTT
clone_size: few
j_call: TRBJ1-5
v_call: TRBV20-1
d_call: TRBD1

cdr3_aa: CASSRPPDTQYF
cdr3_nt: TGTGCCAGCTCCAGGCCGCCGGATACGCAGTATTTT
clone_size: many
j_call: TRBJ2-3
v_call: TRBV28
d_call: NA

cdr3_aa: CASSPRQGSSYEQYF
cdr3_nt: TGCGCCAGCAGCCCCAGACAGGGAAGCTCCTACGAGCAGTACTTC
clone_size: few
j_call: TRBJ2-7
v_call: TRBV5-1
d_call: TRBD1

cdr3_aa: CASRSGLLGSETQYF
cdr3_nt: TGTGCCAGCAGATCGGGACTTTTGGGGTCAGAGACCCAGTACTTC
clone_size: once
j_call: TRBJ2-5
v_call: TRBV2
d_call: NA

cdr3_aa: CASSLDKGGDEQFF
cdr3_nt: TGTGCCAGCAGCTTAGATAAAGGGGGGGATGAGCAGTTCTTC
clone_size: few
j_call: TRBJ2-1
v_call: TRBV11-2
d_call: NA

cdr3_aa: CASSLERGELYEQYF
cdr3_nt: TGTGCCAGCAGCCTAGAGCGGGGAGAACTATACGAGCAGTACTTC
clone_size: NA
j_call: TRBJ2-7
v_call: TRBV3-1
d_call: TRBD2

cdr3_aa: CASSLGRDQETQYF
cdr3_nt: TGTGCCAGCAGCTTAGGCAGAGACCAAGAGACCCAGTACTTC
clone_size: few
j_call: TRBJ2-5
v_call: TRBV7-2
d_call: NA

cdr3_aa: CSATETGWYGYTF
cdr3_nt: TGCAGTGCTACAGAGACAGGGTGGTATGGCTACACCTTC
clone_size: few
j_call: TRBJ1-2
v_call: TRBV20-1
d_call: TRBD1

cdr3_aa: CASSLRSDYGYTF
cdr3_nt: TGTGCCAGCAGTTTAAGGTCGGACTATGGCTACACCTTC
clone_size: few
j_call: TRBJ1-2
v_call: TRBV12-3/TRBV12-4
d_call: NA

cdr3_aa: CSAIPGTGELFF
cdr3_nt: TGCAGTGCTATTCCGGGCACCGGGGAGCTGTTTTTT
clone_size: NA
j_call: TRBJ2-2
v_call: TRBV20-1
d_call: NA

cdr3_aa: CASSLGFAGEQFF
cdr3_nt: TGCGCCAGCAGCTTGGGGTTTGCAGGTGAGCAGTTCTTC
clone_size: NA
j_call: TRBJ2-1
v_call: TRBV5-1
d_call: NA

cdr3_aa: CATSRDGTIQETQYF
cdr3_nt: TGTGCCACCAGCAGAGATGGGACCATTCAAGAGACCCAGTACTTC
clone_size: once
j_call: TRBJ2-5
v_call: TRBV15
d_call: NA

cdr3_aa: CASSLFEPAREQFF
cdr3_nt: TGTGCCAGCAGCTTATTTGAACCGGCACGTGAGCAGTTCTTC
clone_size: once
j_call: TRBJ2-1
v_call: TRBV7-2
d_call: NA

cdr3_aa: CASSLVGDRGYNEQFF
cdr3_nt: TGTGCCAGCAGCTTAGTTGGGGACAGGGGCTACAATGAGCAGTTCTTC
clone_size: few
j_call: TRBJ2-1
v_call: TRBV7-2
d_call: TRBD1

cdr3_aa: CASSPREGNGKTQYF
cdr3_nt: TGTGCCAGCAGCCCCCGGGAGGGGAACGGAAAGACCCAGTACTTC
clone_size: many
j_call: TRBJ2-5
v_call: TRBV9
d_call: TRBD2

cdr3_aa: CASSRPQETQYF
cdr3_nt: TGTGCCAGCAGTAGGCCGCAAGAGACCCAGTACTTC
clone_size: few
j_call: TRBJ2-5
v_call: TRBV12-3/TRBV12-4
d_call: NA

cdr3_aa: CSARGETSSYEQYF
cdr3_nt: TGCAGTGCTAGAGGTGAGACCTCCTCCTACGAGCAGTACTTC
clone_size: many
j_call: TRBJ2-7
v_call: TRBV20-1
d_call: NA

cdr3_aa: CSAWGEGGSSYEQYF
cdr3_nt: TGCAGTGCTTGGGGCGAAGGAGGAAGTAGCTACGAGCAGTACTTC
clone_size: NA
j_call: TRBJ2-7
v_call: TRBV20-1
d_call: NA

cdr3_aa: CASSFTPRGGNEQYF
cdr3_nt: TGTGCCAGCAGTTTCACCCCCCGGGGGGGCAACGAGCAGTACTTC
clone_size: NA
j_call: TRBJ2-7
v_call: TRBV12-3/TRBV12-4
d_call: TRBD2

cdr3_aa: CASSQDGVYLETQYF
cdr3_nt: TGTGCCAGCAGCCAAGACGGGGTGTATCTCGAGACCCAGTACTTC
clone_size: many
j_call: TRBJ2-5
v_call: TRBV3-1
d_call: NA

cdr3_aa: CATLGDRGSSYTF
cdr3_nt: TGTGCCACCCTCGGGGACCGGGGTTCGAGCTACACCTTC
clone_size: few
j_call: TRBJ1-2
v_call: TRBV12-3/TRBV12-4
d_call: NA

cdr3_aa: CASGYRYRDTQYF
cdr3_nt: TGTGCCAGCGGGTACAGGTACCGAGATACGCAGTATTTT
clone_size: many
j_call: TRBJ2-3
v_call: TRBV27
d_call: NA

cdr3_aa: CSALGTGIIAQPQHF
cdr3_nt: TGCAGTGCCCTTGGGACAGGAATAATCGCCCAGCCCCAGCATTTT
clone_size: few
j_call: TRBJ1-5
v_call: TRBV20-1
d_call: TRBD1

cdr3_aa: CSATKGWYNEQFF
cdr3_nt: TGCAGTGCTACGAAGGGCTGGTACAATGAGCAGTTCTTC
clone_size: many
j_call: TRBJ2-1
v_call: TRBV20-1
d_call: NA

cdr3_aa: CASSSLGGGNNEQFF
cdr3_nt: TGCGCCAGCAGCTCCTTGGGGGGGGGGAACAATGAGCAGTTCTTC
clone_size: NA
j_call: TRBJ2-1
v_call: TRBV5-1
d_call: TRBD2

cdr3_aa: CASSESVPDTQYF
cdr3_nt: TGTGCCAGCAGTGAATCCGTACCAGATACGCAGTATTTT
clone_size: few
j_call: TRBJ2-3
v_call: TRBV6-1
d_call: NA

cdr3_aa: CSARDEAKNIQYF
cdr3_nt: TGCAGTGCTAGAGACGAAGCCAAAAACATTCAGTACTTC
clone_size: few
j_call: TRBJ2-4
v_call: TRBV20-1
d_call: NA

cdr3_aa: CSAMTPRYNEQFF
cdr3_nt: TGCAGTGCTATGACACCCCGATACAATGAGCAGTTCTTC
clone_size: NA
j_call: TRBJ2-1
v_call: TRBV20-1
d_call: NA

cdr3_aa: CSIVTGTASYEQYF
cdr3_nt: TGCAGCATAGTAACCGGGACCGCGTCCTACGAGCAGTACTTC
clone_size: NA
j_call: TRBJ2-7
v_call: TRBV29-1
d_call: NA

cdr3_aa: CASSLEGPTEAFF
cdr3_nt: TGTGCCAGCAGCTTAGAAGGGCCGACCGAAGCTTTCTTT
clone_size: many
j_call: TRBJ1-1
v_call: TRBV11-1
d_call: NA

cdr3_aa: CSARRGREQFF
cdr3_nt: TGCAGTGCTAGGCGGGGTAGAGAGCAGTTCTTC
clone_size: many
j_call: TRBJ2-1
v_call: TRBV20-1
d_call: NA

cdr3_aa: CSAARSLRKRYGYTF
cdr3_nt: TGCAGTGCTGCCCGGTCCCTCCGGAAACGCTATGGCTACACCTTC
clone_size: NA
j_call: TRBJ1-2
v_call: TRBV20-1
d_call: NA

cdr3_aa: CASSLAPSDTQYF
cdr3_nt: TGTGCCAGCAGCTTGGCCCCATCAGATACGCAGTATTTT
clone_size: once
j_call: TRBJ2-3
v_call: TRBV7-3
d_call: NA

cdr3_aa: CASSFRPSEETQYF
cdr3_nt: TGTGCCAGCAGTTTCCGCCCTAGTGAAGAGACCCAGTACTTC
clone_size: NA
j_call: TRBJ2-5
v_call: TRBV12-3/TRBV12-4
d_call: NA

cdr3_aa: CSAVPDRTGEQFF
cdr3_nt: TGCAGTGCAGTACCGGACCGAACGGGTGAGCAGTTCTTC
clone_size: many
j_call: TRBJ2-1
v_call: TRBV20-1
d_call: NA

cdr3_aa: CASSRGGKYEQYF
cdr3_nt: TGTGCCAGCAGTAGAGGCGGAAAGTACGAGCAGTACTTC
clone_size: NA
j_call: TRBJ2-7
v_call: TRBV6-1
d_call: NA

cdr3_aa: CSAREAGGNNEQFF
cdr3_nt: TGCAGTGCTAGAGAAGCGGGGGGAAACAATGAGCAGTTCTTC
clone_size: many
j_call: TRBJ2-1
v_call: TRBV20-1
d_call: TRBD2

cdr3_aa: CASSPGAEGYGYTF
cdr3_nt: TGTGCCAGCAGTCCCGGGGCGGAGGGGTATGGCTACACCTTC
clone_size: few
j_call: TRBJ1-2
v_call: TRBV12-3/TRBV12-4
d_call: NA

cdr3_aa: CASSVSSNQETQYF
cdr3_nt: TGTGCCAGCAGTGTTAGCTCAAACCAAGAGACCCAGTACTTC
clone_size: few
j_call: TRBJ2-5
v_call: TRBV2
d_call: NA

cdr3_aa: CSAIRRTNTEAFF
cdr3_nt: TGCAGTGCTATTAGACGGACGAACACTGAAGCTTTCTTT
clone_size: few
j_call: TRBJ1-1
v_call: TRBV20-1
d_call: NA

cdr3_aa: CASSLEGWARDTQYF
cdr3_nt: TGTGCCAGCAGTTTAGAGGGCTGGGCGAGAGATACGCAGTATTTT
clone_size: few
j_call: TRBJ2-3
v_call: TRBV12-3/TRBV12-4
d_call: NA

cdr3_aa: CASRQDGNQPQHF
cdr3_nt: TGTGCCAGCAGACAGGACGGTAATCAGCCCCAGCATTTT
clone_size: many
j_call: TRBJ1-5
v_call: TRBV12-3/TRBV12-4
d_call: NA

cdr3_aa: CSAGPEGRANYGYTF
cdr3_nt: TGCAGCGCGGGGCCAGAGGGCAGAGCTAACTATGGCTACACCTTC
clone_size: many
j_call: TRBJ1-2
v_call: TRBV29-1
d_call: NA

cdr3_aa: CGREGGNTEAFF
cdr3_nt: TGCGGAAGAGAGGGGGGGAACACTGAAGCTTTCTTT
clone_size: many
j_call: TRBJ1-1
v_call: TRBV20-1
d_call: NA

cdr3_aa: CASSPSGKRNEQFF
cdr3_nt: TGTGCCAGCAGCCCTAGCGGGAAACGCAATGAGCAGTTCTTC
clone_size: few
j_call: TRBJ2-1
v_call: TRBV7-3
d_call: TRBD2

cdr3_aa: CASTPRVGKTQYF
cdr3_nt: TGTGCCAGCACCCCACGGGTCGGAAAGACCCAGTACTTC
clone_size: NA
j_call: TRBJ2-5
v_call: TRBV12-3/TRBV12-4
d_call: NA

cdr3_aa: CASSLRGGYEQYF
cdr3_nt: TGCGCCAGCAGCTTGCGGGGGGGCTACGAGCAGTACTTC
clone_size: NA
j_call: TRBJ2-7
v_call: TRBV5-1
d_call: TRBD2

cdr3_aa: CATSRDLAQETQYF
cdr3_nt: TGTGCCACCAGCAGAGATCTGGCCCAAGAGACCCAGTACTTC
clone_size: NA
j_call: TRBJ2-5
v_call: TRBV15
d_call: NA

cdr3_aa: CASSGWDRPETQYF
cdr3_nt: TGTGCCAGCAGCGGATGGGACCGCCCAGAGACCCAGTACTTC
clone_size: many
j_call: TRBJ2-5
v_call: TRBV9
d_call: NA

cdr3_aa: CASSFVAVEAFF
cdr3_nt: TGTGCCAGCAGTTTTGTGGCAGTTGAAGCTTTCTTT
clone_size: many
j_call: TRBJ1-1
v_call: TRBV12-3/TRBV12-4
d_call: NA

cdr3_aa: CSVEEGLPPGNTIYF
cdr3_nt: TGCAGCGTTGAAGAAGGTCTACCTCCGGGGAACACCATATATTTT
clone_size: few
j_call: TRBJ1-3
v_call: TRBV29-1
d_call: NA